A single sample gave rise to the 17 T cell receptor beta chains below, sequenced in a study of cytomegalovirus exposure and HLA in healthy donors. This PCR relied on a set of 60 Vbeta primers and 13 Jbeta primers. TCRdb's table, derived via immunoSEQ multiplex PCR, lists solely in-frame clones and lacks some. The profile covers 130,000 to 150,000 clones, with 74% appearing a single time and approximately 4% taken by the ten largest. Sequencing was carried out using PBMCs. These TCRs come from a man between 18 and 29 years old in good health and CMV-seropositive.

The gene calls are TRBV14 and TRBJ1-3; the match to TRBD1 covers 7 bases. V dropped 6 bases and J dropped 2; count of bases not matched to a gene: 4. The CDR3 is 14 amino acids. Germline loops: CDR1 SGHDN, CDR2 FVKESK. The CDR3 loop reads CASRITGAGNTIYF. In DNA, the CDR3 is TGTGCCAGCAGGATTACAGGGGCTGGAAACACCATATATTTT.

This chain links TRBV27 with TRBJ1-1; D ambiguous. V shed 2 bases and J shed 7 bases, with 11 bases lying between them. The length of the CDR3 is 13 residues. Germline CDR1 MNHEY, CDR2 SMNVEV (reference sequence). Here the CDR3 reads CASSLAGEGEAFF. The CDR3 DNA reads TGTGCCAGCAGTTTAGCGGGAGAGGGTGAAGCTTTCTTT.

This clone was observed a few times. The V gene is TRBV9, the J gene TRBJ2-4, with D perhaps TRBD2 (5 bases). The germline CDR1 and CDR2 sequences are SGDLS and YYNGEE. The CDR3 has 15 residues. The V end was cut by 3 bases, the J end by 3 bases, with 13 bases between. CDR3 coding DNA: TGTGCCAGCAGCGGGGCTGTAGGAGGCAAAAACATTCAGTACTTC. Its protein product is CASSGAVGGKNIQYF.

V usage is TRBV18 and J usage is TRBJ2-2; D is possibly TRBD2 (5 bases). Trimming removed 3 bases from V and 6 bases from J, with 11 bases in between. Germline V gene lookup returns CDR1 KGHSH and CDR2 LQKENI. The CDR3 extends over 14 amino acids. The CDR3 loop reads CASSPGTSAGELFF. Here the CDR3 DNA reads TGTGCCAGCTCACCGGGAACTAGTGCCGGGGAGCTGTTTTTT.

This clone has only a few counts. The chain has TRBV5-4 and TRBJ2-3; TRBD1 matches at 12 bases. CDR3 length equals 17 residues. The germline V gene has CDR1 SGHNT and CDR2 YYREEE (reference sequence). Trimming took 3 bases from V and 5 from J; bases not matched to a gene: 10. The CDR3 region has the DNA TGTGCCAGCAGCTGGCCCGGGACAGGGGGCGTAATAGATACGCAGTATTTT. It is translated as CASSWPGTGGVIDTQYF.

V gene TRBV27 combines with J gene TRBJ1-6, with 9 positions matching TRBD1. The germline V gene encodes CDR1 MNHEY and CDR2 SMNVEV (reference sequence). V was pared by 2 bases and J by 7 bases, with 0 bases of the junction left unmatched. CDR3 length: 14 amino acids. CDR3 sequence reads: CASSLGTGNSPLHF. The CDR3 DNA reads TGTGCCAGCAGTTTAGGGACAGGGAATTCACCCCTCCACTTT.

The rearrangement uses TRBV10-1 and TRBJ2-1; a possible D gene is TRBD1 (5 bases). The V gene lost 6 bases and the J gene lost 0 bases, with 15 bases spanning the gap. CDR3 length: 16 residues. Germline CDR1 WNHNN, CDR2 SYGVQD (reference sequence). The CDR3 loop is CASRLDTYSSYNEQFF. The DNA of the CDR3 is TGCGCCAGCAGGTTGGACACCTACAGCTCCTACAATGAGCAGTTCTTC.

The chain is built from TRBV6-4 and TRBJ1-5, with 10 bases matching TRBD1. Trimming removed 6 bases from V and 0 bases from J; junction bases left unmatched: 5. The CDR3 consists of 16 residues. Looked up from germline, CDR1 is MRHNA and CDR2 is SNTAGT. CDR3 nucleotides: TGTGCCAGCAGCCCAGGGACAGGGGATAGCAATCAGCCCCAGCATTTT. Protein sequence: CASSPGTGDSNQPQHF.

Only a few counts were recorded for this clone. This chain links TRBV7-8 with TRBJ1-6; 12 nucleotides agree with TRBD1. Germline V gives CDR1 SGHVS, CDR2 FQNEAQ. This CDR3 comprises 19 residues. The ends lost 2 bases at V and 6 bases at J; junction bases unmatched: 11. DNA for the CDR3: TGTGCCAGCAGCTTAAGGTCTTCGGGACAGGGGGCGAGTAATTCACCCCTCCACTTT. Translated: CASSLRSSGQGASNSPLHF.

CDR3 residues: CASRETGERAEAFF. CDR3 nucleotide sequence: TGTGCCAGCAGGGAGACAGGGGAGAGGGCTGAAGCTTTCTTT. The chain employs TRBV2 and TRBJ1-1, with TRBD1 matching 8 bases. The junction had 9 bases not matched to a gene; V was cut back by 6 bases and J by 6 bases. The germline gives CDR1 SNHLY, CDR2 FYNNEI. The CDR3 length is 14 residues.

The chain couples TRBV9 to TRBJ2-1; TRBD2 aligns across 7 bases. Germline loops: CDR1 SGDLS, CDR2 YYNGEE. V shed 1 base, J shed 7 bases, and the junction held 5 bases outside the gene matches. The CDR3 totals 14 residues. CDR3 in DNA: TGTGCCAGCAGCGTAAGGATCGGGGGGAATGAGCAGTTCTTC. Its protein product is CASSVRIGGNEQFF.

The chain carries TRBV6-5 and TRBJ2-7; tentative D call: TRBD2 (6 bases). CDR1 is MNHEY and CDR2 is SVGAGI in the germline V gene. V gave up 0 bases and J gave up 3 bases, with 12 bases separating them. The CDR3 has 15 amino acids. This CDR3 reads CASSYSPGVSYEQYF. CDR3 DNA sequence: TGTGCCAGCAGTTACTCCCCGGGAGTTAGCTACGAGCAGTACTTC.

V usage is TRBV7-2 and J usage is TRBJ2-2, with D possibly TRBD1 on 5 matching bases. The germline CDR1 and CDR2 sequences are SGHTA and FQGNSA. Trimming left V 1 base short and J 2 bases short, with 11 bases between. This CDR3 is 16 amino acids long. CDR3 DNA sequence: TGTGCCAGCAGCTTAGGACAGCTTCAAAACACCGGGGAGCTGTTTTTT. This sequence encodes CASSLGQLQNTGELFF.

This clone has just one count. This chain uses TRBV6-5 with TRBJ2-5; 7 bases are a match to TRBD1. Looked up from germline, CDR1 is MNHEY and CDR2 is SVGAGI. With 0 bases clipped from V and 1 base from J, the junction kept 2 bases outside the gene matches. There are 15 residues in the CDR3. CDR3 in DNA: TGTGCCAGCAGTTACTCCTGGGACAGCCAAGAGACCCAGTACTTC. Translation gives CASSYSWDSQETQYF.

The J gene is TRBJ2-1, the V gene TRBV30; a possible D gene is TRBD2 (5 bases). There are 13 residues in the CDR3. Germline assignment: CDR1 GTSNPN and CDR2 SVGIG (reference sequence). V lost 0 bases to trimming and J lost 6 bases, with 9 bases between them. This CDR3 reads CAWSVRGPNEQFF. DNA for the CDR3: TGTGCCTGGAGTGTGAGAGGGCCCAATGAGCAGTTCTTC. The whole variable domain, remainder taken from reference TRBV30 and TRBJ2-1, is SQTIHQWPATLVQPVGSPLSLECTVEGTSNPNLYWYRQAAGRGLQLLFYSVGIGQISSEVPQNLSASRPQDRQFILSSKKLLLSDSGFYLCAWSVRGPNEQFFGPGTRLTVL.

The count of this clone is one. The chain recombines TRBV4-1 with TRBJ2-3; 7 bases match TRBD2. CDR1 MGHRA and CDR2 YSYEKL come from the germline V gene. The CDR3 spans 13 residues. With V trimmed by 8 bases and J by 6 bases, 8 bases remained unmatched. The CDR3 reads CASARGRVDTQYF. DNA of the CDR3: TGCGCCAGCGCACGCGGGAGAGTGGATACGCAGTATTTT.

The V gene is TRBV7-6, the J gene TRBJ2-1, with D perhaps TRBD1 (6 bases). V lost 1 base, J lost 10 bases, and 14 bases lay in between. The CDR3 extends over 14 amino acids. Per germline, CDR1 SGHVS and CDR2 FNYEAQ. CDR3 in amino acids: CASSLGVGGNEQFF. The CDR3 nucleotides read TGTGCCAGCAGCTTAGGGGTTGGGGGCAACGAGCAGTTCTTC. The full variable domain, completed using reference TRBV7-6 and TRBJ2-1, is GAGVSQSPRYKVTKRGQDVALRCDPISGHVSLYWYRQALGQGPEFLTYFNYEAQQDKSGLPNDRFSAERPEGSISTLTIQRTEQRDSAMYRCASSLGVGGNEQFFGPGTRLTVL.